One sample yielded the 21 T cell receptor beta chains listed below, sequenced in a study of T-cell reconstitution after alpha-beta-depleted transplantation in children. The TCRbeta library was prepared with unique molecular identifiers. TCRdb fed the PCR reads into MiXCR, producing one record per CDR3 protein. In the table there are 200,000 to 250,000 distinct CDR3 sequences, roughly 24% of which are singletons. The source was PBMCs, collected before TCRalphabeta/CD19-depleted stem cell transplant. The receptors derive from a girl aged 2 to 10 with Fanconi anemia, due to receive a stem cell transplant.

Ten or more counts support this clonotype. The genes are TRBV7-9 and TRBJ2-7; no definite D call. This CDR3 has 14 residues. CDR1 and CDR2 from the germline V gene are SEHNR and FQNEAQ (reference sequence). The ends were cut back, 4 bases at V and 0 bases at J, with 10 bases in the middle. The CDR3: CASSSDSLSYEQYF. CDR3 nucleotides: TGTGCCAGCAGCTCCGATAGCCTCTCCTACGAGCAGTACTTC. The complete variable domain, with remaining parts taken from reference TRBV7-9 and TRBJ2-7, reads DTGVSQNPRHKITKRGQNVTFRCDPISEHNRLYWYRQTLGQGPEFLTYFQNEAQLEKSRLLSDRFSAERPKGSFSTLEIQRTEQGDSAMYLCASSSDSLSYEQYFGPGTRLTVT.

This clonotype was seen ten or more times. The rearrangement links TRBV7-2 to TRBJ2-3; 8 bases match TRBD2. With V trimmed by 4 bases and J by 2 bases, 5 bases remained unmatched. The CDR3 loop spans 15 amino acids. The germline CDR1 and CDR2 sequences are SGHTA and FQGNSA. The CDR3 is CASSWTSPHTDTQYF. The CDR3 DNA is TGTGCCAGCAGCTGGACTAGCCCGCACACAGATACGCAGTATTTT.

This clonotype was recorded at least ten times. The rearrangement links TRBV20-1 to TRBJ1-5; the D gene is possibly TRBD1 (5 bases). Germline assignment: CDR1 DFQATT and CDR2 SNEGSKA (reference sequence). V lost 5 bases, J lost 7 bases, and 15 bases lay in between. The CDR3 has 13 residues. The CDR3 protein is CSAGWGVEQPQHF. The CDR3 DNA reads as TGCAGTGCTGGGTGGGGGGTAGAACAGCCCCAGCATTTT.

V is TRBV29-1 and J is TRBJ2-7, with D perhaps matching TRBD2 (6 bases). V dropped 5 bases and J dropped 3 bases, with 17 bases sitting between them. Germline V gives CDR1 SQVTM, CDR2 ANQGSEA. CDR3 size: 14 residues. CDR3 nucleotides: TGCAGCGTTCGGTTGCAAAGGGAGGACTACGAGCAGTACTTC. Amino acids: CSVRLQREDYEQYF.

The chain couples TRBV2 to TRBJ2-1; TRBD2 matches at 9 bases. V trimming: 8 bases; J trimming: 2 bases; junction bases outside the gene matches: 7. CDR3 size: 15 residues. Germline V lookup: CDR1 SNHLY, CDR2 FYNNEI. This CDR3 is CASGGGRGAYNEQFF. CDR3 nucleotides: TGTGCCAGCGGAGGCGGGAGGGGAGCCTACAATGAGCAGTTCTTC. The whole variable domain, filled in from reference TRBV2 and TRBJ2-1, reads EPEVTQTPSHQVTQMGQEVILRCVPISNHLYFYWYRQILGQKVEFLVSFYNNEISEKSEIFDDQFSVERPDGSNFTLKIRSTKLEDSAMYFCASGGGRGAYNEQFFGPGTRLTVL.

This clonotype showed up just a few times. The chain recombines TRBV7-9 with TRBJ2-7; 7 bases are shared with TRBD2. Germline-derived CDR1 and CDR2 are SEHNR and FQNEAQ (reference sequence). This CDR3 spans 13 amino acids. Trimming removed 7 bases from V and 3 bases from J; junction bases left unmatched: 6. CDR3 loop: CASTSGGGYEQYF. In DNA, the CDR3 is TGTGCCAGCACAAGTGGGGGGGGCTACGAGCAGTACTTC.

This chain connects TRBV7-2 to TRBJ1-2; 7 positions match TRBD1. The CDR3 extends over 17 amino acids. Trimming took 1 base from V and 1 from J; bases not matched to a gene: 9. Germline V lookup: CDR1 SGHTA, CDR2 FQGNSA. The CDR3 DNA reads as TGTGCCAGCAGCTTAGTAACAGGGGACGGGTTTAACTATGGCTACACCTTC. The encoded protein is CASSLVTGDGFNYGYTF.

The rearrangement joins TRBV7-2 to TRBJ2-3; D gene ambiguous. This CDR3 has 17 residues. V was trimmed by 5 bases and J by 1 base, leaving 19 bases between them. In germline, CDR1 is SGHTA, CDR2 FQGNSA. The CDR3 bases are TGTGCCAGCAGCCCACGTATGGGTATCTACCGCACAGATACGCAGTATTTT. It specifies CASSPRMGIYRTDTQYF.

The CDR3 region is CASSEPGTGNSEQYF. In DNA, the CDR3 is TGTGCCAGCAGCGAACCCGGGACAGGGAATAGCGAGCAGTACTTC. The chain links TRBV7-9 to TRBJ2-7; TRBD1 matches 9 bases. Per the germline V gene, CDR1 is SEHNR and CDR2 is FQNEAQ (reference sequence). The CDR3 totals 15 residues. The junction had 11 bases not matched to a gene; V was cut back by 5 bases and J by 6 bases.

Only a few counts were recorded for this clonotype. The chain combines TRBV3-1 with TRBJ2-7; D call uncertain. The germline V and J ends were trimmed by 2 bases and 3 bases, with 8 bases remaining between them. Germline V gene data show CDR1 as LGHDT and CDR2 as YNNKEL (reference sequence). The CDR3 extends over 13 amino acids. The CDR3 protein is CASSQKNSYEQYF. The CDR3 bases are TGTGCCAGCAGCCAAAAAAACAGCTACGAGCAGTACTTC.

The rearrangement links TRBV20-1 to TRBJ2-7, with 9 bases lining up with TRBD1. The V gene's germline CDR1 is DFQATT and CDR2 SNEGSKA (reference sequence). Unmatched junction bases numbered 7, after V lost 3 bases and J lost 7 bases. The CDR3 spans 13 residues. The DNA of the CDR3 is TGCAGTGCTAGCGGGACAGGGTTTGGAGAGCAGTACTTC. Protein: CSASGTGFGEQYF.

This clonotype has at least ten counts. This sequence joins TRBV27 and TRBJ2-1; 12 positions match TRBD2. Germline loops: CDR1 MNHEY, CDR2 SMNVEV (reference sequence). The length of the CDR3 is 16 residues. The J segment lost 4 bases and the V segment lost 4 bases, leaving 5 bases of the junction unmatched. CDR3 sequence: CASSWTSGNLYNEQFF. Here the CDR3 DNA reads TGTGCCAGCAGTTGGACTAGCGGGAACCTGTACAATGAGCAGTTCTTC.

This chain links TRBV7-6 with TRBJ1-3; no definite D call. The CDR3 sequence is 15 residues long. Germline-derived CDR1 and CDR2 are SGHVS and FNYEAQ. The ends were cut back, 2 bases at V and 4 bases at J, with 12 bases in the middle. The CDR3: CASSLRMMGGNTIYF. The CDR3 bases are TGTGCCAGCAGCTTACGGATGATGGGGGGAAACACCATATATTTT.

The genes are TRBV20-1 and TRBJ2-3, with D possibly matching TRBD2 (6 bases). V was clipped by 4 bases and J by 2 bases, with 10 bases between them. There are 13 residues in the CDR3. The V gene's germline CDR1 is DFQATT and CDR2 SNEGSKA (reference sequence). The CDR3 sequence: CSANRDSTDTQYF. The CDR3 nucleotides are TGCAGTGCTAACCGGGACTCCACAGATACGCAGTATTTT.

This clonotype was counted a few times. This chain joins TRBV12-3 or TRBV12-4 and TRBJ2-2; 13 bases match TRBD2. V trimming: 7 bases; J trimming: 4 bases; junction bases outside the gene matches: 3. CDR3 length equals 15 residues. The CDR3 region has the DNA TGTGCCAGCACCCGGACTAGCGGGGGCACCGGGGAGCTGTTTTTT. This encodes CASTRTSGGTGELFF.

The V and J genes are TRBV27 and TRBJ2-2, with 7 bases lining up with TRBD2. V lost 4 bases and J lost 0; bases outside the gene matches: 2. Germline assignment: CDR1 MNHEY and CDR2 SMNVEV (reference sequence). The CDR3 extends over 15 amino acids. The CDR3 region is CASSWLAANTGELFF. DNA of the CDR3: TGTGCCAGCAGTTGGCTAGCGGCGAACACCGGGGAGCTGTTTTTT.

There are a few counts of this clonotype. The rearrangement links TRBV20-1 to TRBJ2-7, with 12 bases fitting TRBD2. Germline V gene sequence: CDR1 DFQATT, CDR2 SNEGSKA (reference sequence). V trimming: 8 bases; J trimming: 3 bases; junction bases outside the gene matches: 2. CDR3 size: 12 residues. The CDR3 nucleotides are TGCAGTACGACTAGCGGGGGCTACGAGCAGTACTTC. Translating it yields CSTTSGGYEQYF.

This chain links TRBV7-8 with TRBJ2-1; D is possibly TRBD2 (6 bases). Germline assignment: CDR1 SGHVS and CDR2 FQNEAQ. The ends were cut back, 5 bases at V and 5 bases at J, with 19 bases in the middle. The CDR3 is 16 residues long. The CDR3 protein is CASSKTAGLSHNEQFF. The CDR3 coding sequence is TGTGCCAGCAGCAAAACCGCGGGACTTAGCCACAATGAGCAGTTCTTC.

This clonotype was seen many times. The chain employs TRBV4-1 and TRBJ2-5; the D gene is possibly TRBD1 (6 bases). The CDR3 consists of 15 residues. Trimming stripped 4 bases from V and 7 bases from J, with 19 bases between. In germline, CDR1 is MGHRA, CDR2 YSYEKL. DNA of the CDR3: TGCGCCAGCAGCCCAGGGGTCAACTGGGCCGGGACCCAGTACTTC. This translates into CASSPGVNWAGTQYF.

The chain employs TRBV6-2 or TRBV6-3 and TRBJ2-7; perhaps TRBD1 as D (7 bases). This CDR3 is 16 amino acids long. V shed 0 bases and J shed 4 bases, with 16 bases lying between them. CDR1 and CDR2 (germline): MNHEY, SVGEGT. The CDR3: CASSYSLLAGGYEQYF. Written as DNA, the CDR3 is TGTGCCAGCAGTTACTCGCTCCTGGCAGGGGGGTACGAGCAGTACTTC.

This clonotype turned up a few times. The chain uses TRBV6-1 and TRBJ2-3, with D tentatively TRBD1 or TRBD2 (5 bases each). CDR1 is MNHNS, CDR2 SASEGT, per germline. V lost 0 bases, J lost 0 bases, and 10 bases lay in between. The CDR3 contains 16 residues. In DNA form, the CDR3 reads TGTGCCAGCAGTGAAGCGCGAGGGGTTAGCACAGATACGCAGTATTTT. Its protein product is CASSEARGVSTDTQYF.